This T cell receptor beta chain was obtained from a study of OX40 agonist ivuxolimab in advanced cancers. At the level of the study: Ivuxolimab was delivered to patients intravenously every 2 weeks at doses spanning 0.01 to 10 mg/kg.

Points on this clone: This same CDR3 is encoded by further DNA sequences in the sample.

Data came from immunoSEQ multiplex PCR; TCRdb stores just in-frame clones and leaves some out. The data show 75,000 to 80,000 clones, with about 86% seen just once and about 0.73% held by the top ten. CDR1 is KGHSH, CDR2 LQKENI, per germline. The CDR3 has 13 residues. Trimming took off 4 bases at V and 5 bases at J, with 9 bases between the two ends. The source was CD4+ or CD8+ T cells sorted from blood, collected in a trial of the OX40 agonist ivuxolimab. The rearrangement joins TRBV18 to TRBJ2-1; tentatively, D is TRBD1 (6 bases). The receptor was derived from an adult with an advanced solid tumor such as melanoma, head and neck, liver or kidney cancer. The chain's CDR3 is CASSRNRDNEQFF. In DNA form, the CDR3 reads TGTGCCAGCTCACGGAACAGGGACAATGAGCAGTTCTTC.